This T cell receptor beta chain was captured by sequencing in a study of T cell responses to AZD1222 COVID-19 vaccine. Overall study findings and caveats: The span of vaccine-associated CD4 TCRs extended across spike, with dominance at 160-218 and 743-854. Clonal diversity was possibly underestimated, and white British individuals and females predominated among donors. Only 5 or 6 AZD1222 recipients were seropositive at baseline.

Comment on this clone: No antigen is known for it.

Germline V gene data show CDR1 as SGDLS and CDR2 as YYNGEE. The trim removed 4 bases at V and 0 bases at J, leaving 10 bases unmatched. This CDR3 has 16 residues. Assay used: immunoSEQ multiplex PCR; TCRdb lists only in-frame clones, some missing. The top ten clones hold roughly 1.6% of a sample with approximately 150,000 clones, roughly 92% of them seen once. The V and J genes are TRBV9 and TRBJ2-7; 7 nucleotides agree with TRBD2. The clonotype originates from an adult in good health. The starting material was peripheral blood, obtained on day 0 of AZD1222 vaccination. DNA for the CDR3: TGTGCCAGCAGCCCTCGGGCGGGGGTCTTCTCCTACGAGCAGTACTTC. Amino acid sequence: CASSPRAGVFSYEQYF.